Presented here are 20 T cell receptor beta chains from one specimen sequenced in a study of post-analysis software for immune sequencing data. Regarding the study as a whole: Patients showed TRBV5-6, TRBV5-1 and TRBV20-1 among a handful of TRBV segments more frequent than in controls.

TCR beta cDNA libraries included unique molecular identifiers. TCRdb re-called the PCR reads with MiXCR, one entry per CDR3 protein. Here the sample spans 400,000 to 500,000 distinct CDR3 sequences, about 40% being singletons. The antigens of these receptors remain unknown. The sequencing input was blood. The receptors were gathered from a girl aged 2-10 years with multiple sclerosis.

This clonotype was picked up a small number of times. Compared with germline, one end of the junction differs, possibly owing to a read error. The CDR3 bases are TGTGCCAGCAGCTTAGGGGGGGCGAGGGAGACCCAGTACTTC. Amino acids: CASSLGGARETQYF. The V and J genes are TRBV12-3 or TRBV12-4 and TRBJ2-5, with a weak D call TRBD2 (7 bases). The CDR3 runs to 14 residues.

This clonotype was seen just once. One end of the junction fails to match germline, which may point to a read error. The genes are TRBV29-1 and TRBJ2-3; D is perhaps TRBD2 (5 bases). The CDR3 has 10 residues. Germline V gives CDR1 SQVTM, CDR2 ANQGSEA. The CDR3 here is CSVGEDTRYF. The CDR3 nucleotides are TGCAGCGTGGGAGAGGATACGCGGTATTTT.

This chain links TRBV3-1 with TRBJ1-1, with D possibly being TRBD1 (5 bases). The CDR3 is 13 residues long. V gave up 3 bases and J gave up 6 bases, with 11 bases separating them. Germline V gene sequence: CDR1 LGHDT, CDR2 YNNKEL (reference sequence). CDR3 sequence (DNA): TGTGCCAGCAGCCAGGGGGGGGTGGCTGAAGCTTTCTTT. It translates to CASSQGGVAEAFF.

About this clonotype itself: This clone may be a read error of a much larger clone one base away. This chain joins TRBV4-1 and TRBJ1-1, with D possibly matching TRBD1 (6 bases). The germline V gene has CDR1 MGHRA and CDR2 YSYEKL. The CDR3 loop spans 17 amino acids. The CDR3 sequence: CASSQVGARDQNAEAFF. The DNA for the CDR3 is TGCGCCAGCAGCCAAGTGGGGGCTCGCGACCAGAACGCTGAAGCTTTCTTT.

This clonotype was observed a handful of times. The chain joins TRBV4-1 to TRBJ2-5; unclear D gene. The V end was cut by 0 bases, the J end by 7 bases, with 15 bases between. CDR1 and CDR2 from the germline V gene are MGHRA and YSYEKL. This CDR3 has 15 amino acids. The CDR3: CASSQEGYGLGTQYF. The CDR3 DNA is TGCGCCAGCAGCCAAGAGGGCTATGGGTTAGGGACCCAGTACTTC.

This chain joins TRBV20-1 and TRBJ2-1; TRBD2 agrees at 13 bases. V lost 3 bases and J lost 8; bases outside the gene matches: 7. The germline CDR1 and CDR2 sequences are DFQATT and SNEGSKA (reference sequence). The CDR3 has 15 residues. The CDR3 nucleotides read TGCAGTGCTAGGGATACTAGCGGGAGGGCCGATGAGCAGTTCTTC. Translation gives CSARDTSGRADEQFF.

This clonotype was counted a few times. The chain uses TRBV29-1 and TRBJ2-1, with D uncertain. The CDR3 length is 12 residues. Germline V CDR1 and CDR2: SQVTM, ANQGSEA. The ends were cut back, 7 bases at V and 1 base at J, with 8 bases in the middle. CDR3 in amino acids: CSGRVSYNEQFF. The CDR3 DNA is TGCAGCGGAAGGGTGTCCTACAATGAGCAGTTCTTC.

The chain carries TRBV12-3 or TRBV12-4 and TRBJ2-7; 8 bases line up with TRBD1. The CDR3 extends over 16 amino acids. V lost 2 bases, J lost 5 bases, and 11 bases stayed unmatched. CDR3 DNA: TGTGCCAGCAGTTTATCCGCGACAGGGGACGTAAACGAGCAGTACTTC. This translates into CASSLSATGDVNEQYF.

This clonotype was detected only a few times. The V call is TRBV6-4, the J call TRBJ1-1; D gene uncertain. The CDR3 covers 14 residues. CDR1 and CDR2 (germline): MRHNA, SNTAGT. V lost 2 bases and J 2 bases, leaving 9 bases between the germline ends. CDR3 in DNA: TGTGCCAGCAGTGACAGGGAGGTTAACACTGAAGCTTTCTTT. Translated: CASSDREVNTEAFF.

This clonotype was found a few times. The chain carries TRBV20-1 and TRBJ1-6, with D possibly being TRBD1 (5 bases). The V gene lost 0 bases and the J gene lost 3 bases, with 9 bases spanning the gap. Germline V gene lookup returns CDR1 DFQATT and CDR2 SNEGSKA (reference sequence). This CDR3 spans 15 amino acids. In DNA, the CDR3 is TGCAGTGCTAGAGAGAGGGGACGCTATAATTCACCCCTCCACTTT. Translation: CSARERGRYNSPLHF.

The rearrangement links TRBV7-9 to TRBJ1-5, with D hard to call. The ends were cut back, 1 base at V and 4 bases at J, with 11 bases in the middle. CDR1 and CDR2 (germline): SEHNR, FQNEAQ (reference sequence). The length of the CDR3 is 15 residues. The CDR3 loop is CASSLGGRNNQPQHF. The DNA for the CDR3 is TGTGCCAGCAGCTTAGGCGGTAGGAATAATCAGCCCCAGCATTTT.

This chain links TRBV7-2 with TRBJ2-7; tentatively, D is TRBD1 or TRBD2 (5 bases each). The CDR3 has 14 residues. Germline CDR1 reads SGHTA; CDR2 reads FQGNSA. V gave up 6 bases and J gave up 4 bases, with 16 bases separating them. CDR3 sequence: CASSFYKGTYEQYF. The CDR3 nucleotides read TGTGCCAGCAGTTTTTATAAAGGGACGTACGAGCAGTACTTC.

The chain has TRBV5-1 and TRBJ1-2; maybe TRBD1 (5 bases). V lost 4 bases and J lost 8, with 15 bases in between. There are 13 residues in the CDR3. Germline CDR1 SGHRS, CDR2 YFSETQ. The CDR3 loop reads CASSRGRDGGYTF. In nucleotides, the CDR3 is TGCGCCAGCAGCAGGGGTCGGGACGGAGGCTACACCTTC. The whole variable domain, remainder taken from reference TRBV5-1 and TRBJ1-2, is KAGVTQTPRYLIKTRGQQVTLSCSPISGHRSVSWYQQTPGQGLQFLFEYFSETQRNKGNFPGRFSGRQFSNSRSEMNVSTLELGDSALYLCASSRGRDGGYTFGSGTRLTVV.

Regarding this clonotype: Mismatch with germline at one junction end may stem from a read error. The genes are TRBV4-1 and TRBJ1-2, with D maybe TRBD1 (5 bases). This CDR3 region has 13 residues. In germline, CDR1 is MGHRA, CDR2 YSYEKL. DNA of the CDR3: TGCGCCAGCAGTTCCTCGACAGTCTATGGCTGCACCTTC. This codes for CASSSSTVYGCTF.

This clonotype was counted ten times or more. The chain is built from TRBV6-5 and TRBJ2-7; possible D gene TRBD2, 6 bases. The CDR3 covers 14 residues. The V gene lost 6 bases and the J gene lost 4 bases, with 16 bases spanning the gap. Germline values: CDR1 MNHEY, CDR2 SVGAGI. Here the CDR3 reads CASSISGNQYEQYF. In DNA form, the CDR3 reads TGTGCCAGCAGCATTAGCGGAAACCAATACGAGCAGTACTTC.

This clonotype was found a few times. The rearrangement joins TRBV7-9 to TRBJ2-1; D possibly corresponds to TRBD1 (6 bases). The CDR3 is 15 residues long. The germline gives CDR1 SEHNR, CDR2 FQNEAQ (reference sequence). V lost 6 bases and J lost 3, with 15 bases in between. The CDR3 reads CASRLGGSDYNEQFF. The CDR3 DNA sequence: TGTGCCAGCAGGCTAGGGGGTTCAGACTACAATGAGCAGTTCTTC. Together with reference TRBV7-9 and TRBJ2-1, the CDR3 gives the full variable domain: DTGVSQNPRHKITKRGQNVTFRCDPISEHNRLYWYRQTLGQGPEFLTYFQNEAQLEKSRLLSDRFSAERPKGSFSTLEIQRTEQGDSAMYLCASRLGGSDYNEQFFGPGTRLTVL.

The chain is built from TRBV3-1 and TRBJ1-4; no clear D. V was cut by 0 bases and J by 0 bases, with 8 bases left in between. The CDR3 is 16 residues long. CDR1 and CDR2 (germline): LGHDT, YNNKEL (reference sequence). The CDR3 region has the DNA TGTGCCAGCAGCCAAGATCCCAGGACAACTAATGAAAAACTGTTTTTT. Protein product: CASSQDPRTTNEKLFF.

V is TRBV12-3 or TRBV12-4 and J is TRBJ1-5; D gene uncertain. The CDR3 length is 13 residues. Trimming shortened V by 1 base and J by 5 bases, and 6 bases separated the two germline ends. The CDR3 region has the DNA TGTGCCAGCAGTTTAGGGGCCGATCAGCCCCAGCATTTT. Protein: CASSLGADQPQHF.

In this sample, this clonotype turned up a few times. The chain uses TRBV20-1 and TRBJ1-5; the match to TRBD1 covers 7 bases. With V trimmed by 5 bases and J by 0 bases, 7 bases remained unmatched. Germline V CDR1 and CDR2: DFQATT, SNEGSKA (reference sequence). The CDR3 extends over 15 amino acids. Here the CDR3 DNA reads TGCAGTGCTCCCAGACAGGGCCCTAGCAATCAGCCCCAGCATTTT. It yields the protein CSAPRQGPSNQPQHF.

The rearrangement uses TRBV7-2 and TRBJ2-7; unclear D gene. The germline gives CDR1 SGHTA, CDR2 FQGNSA. This CDR3 region has 15 residues. The germline V and J ends were trimmed by 1 base and 3 bases, with 13 bases remaining between them. CDR3 sequence reads: CASSLERVAGYEQYF. DNA for the CDR3: TGTGCCAGCAGCTTAGAGCGAGTCGCAGGCTACGAGCAGTACTTC.